Detailed here is one T cell receptor (beta chain). The Seattle patients, enrolled during active infection, were followed longitudinally. The sample belongs to a study of blood T cell repertoires in COVID-19. Study details: Donors in the United States, Italy and Spain gave samples during acute or convalescent COVID-19. T cells, B-cell-depleted T cells, or PBMCs supplied cDNA or gDNA.

The authors' processing: Reference gene primer amplification in the assay estimated nucleated cell counts. Only in-frame clones appear in the TCRdb table, and some are missing; sequencing was by immunoSEQ multiplex PCR. The V and J calls and clone size are taken from that table; D and trimming were inferred from the DNA. The data hold 45,000 to 50,000 clones, with 85% to 90% observed a single time. V gave up 4 bases and J gave up 8 bases; unmatched junction bases: 14. This CDR3 has 15 amino acids. The germline gives CDR1 SGHRS, CDR2 YFSETQ. This chain joins TRBV5-1 and TRBJ1-2, with 7 bases aligning to TRBD1. What was sequenced was peripheral blood. The origin of this receptor is a woman of 80 years or more with COVID-19, enrolled during active disease. In nucleotides, the CDR3 is TGCGCCAGCAGCCCGACCGGACAGGCAGGGGAAGGCTACACCTTC. It yields the protein CASSPTGQAGEGYTF.